This T cell receptor (beta chain) was documented in a study of T-cell reconstitution after alpha-beta-depleted transplantation in children. Using unique molecular identifiers, the investigators prepared the TCRbeta library. TCRdb redid the calling of the PCR reads with MiXCR, one entry per CDR3 protein. The sample has fewer than 500,000 distinct CDR3 sequences, 43% seen once; the top ten hold under 35%. General study points: Recipient T cells and thymic progenitors that survived were the source of the high TCRbeta diversity seen at day 60 in some patients. One year after transplant, T-cell counts and diversity came mostly from newly produced T cells. About two months after transplant, alpha-beta T cells reportedly came from several hundred expanded graft clones.

Turning to this clonotype: Its antigen is undetermined.

This receptor was identified in a girl aged 2-15 years with aplastic anemia, due to receive a stem cell transplant. This specimen was PBMCs, taken before TCRalphabeta/CD19-depleted stem cell transplant.

The CDR3 sequence: CASSYSILTGGIGQFF. The CDR3 DNA sequence: TGTGCCAGCAGTTACTCGATTCTAACGGGAGGAATAGGGCAGTTCTTC. This chain uses TRBV6-5 with TRBJ2-1; 7 bases fit TRBD2. Per germline, CDR1 MNHEY and CDR2 SVGAGI. The CDR3 consists of 16 residues. Trimming took 0 bases from V and 12 from J; bases not matched to a gene: 14.